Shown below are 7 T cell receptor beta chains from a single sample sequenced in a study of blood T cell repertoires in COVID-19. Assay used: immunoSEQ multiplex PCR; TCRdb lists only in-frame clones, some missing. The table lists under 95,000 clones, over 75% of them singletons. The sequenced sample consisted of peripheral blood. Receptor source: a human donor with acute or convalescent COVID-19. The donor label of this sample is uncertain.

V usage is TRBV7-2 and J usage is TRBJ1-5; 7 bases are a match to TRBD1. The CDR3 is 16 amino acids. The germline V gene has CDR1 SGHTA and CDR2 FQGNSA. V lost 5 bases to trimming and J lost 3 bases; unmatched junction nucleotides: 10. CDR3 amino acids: CASSPYRDSFNQPQHF. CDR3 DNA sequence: TGTGCCAGCAGCCCCTACCGGGACAGTTTCAATCAGCCCCAGCATTTT. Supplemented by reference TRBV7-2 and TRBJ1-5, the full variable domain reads GAGVSQSPSNKVTEKGKDVELRCDPISGHTALYWYRQSLGQGLEFLIYFQGNSAPDKSGLPSDRFSAERTGGSVSTLTIQRTQQEDSAVYLCASSPYRDSFNQPQHFGDGTRLSIL.

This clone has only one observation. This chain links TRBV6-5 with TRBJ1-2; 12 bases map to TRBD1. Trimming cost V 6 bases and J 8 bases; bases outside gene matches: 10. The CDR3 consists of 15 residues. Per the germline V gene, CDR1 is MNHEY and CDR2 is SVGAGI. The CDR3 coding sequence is TGTGCCAGCAGAGATCCGGGACAGGGGGCGCAGGGCTACACCTTC. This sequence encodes CASRDPGQGAQGYTF.

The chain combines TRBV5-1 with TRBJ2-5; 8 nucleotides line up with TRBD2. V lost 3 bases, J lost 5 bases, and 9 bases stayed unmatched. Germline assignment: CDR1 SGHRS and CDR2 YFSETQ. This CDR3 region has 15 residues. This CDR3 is CASSYKRGGLETQYF. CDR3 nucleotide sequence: TGCGCCAGCAGCTACAAACGGGGGGGCCTGGAGACCCAGTACTTC. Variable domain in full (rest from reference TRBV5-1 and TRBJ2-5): KAGVTQTPRYLIKTRGQQVTLSCSPISGHRSVSWYQQTPGQGLQFLFEYFSETQRNKGNFPGRFSGRQFSNSRSEMNVSTLELGDSALYLCASSYKRGGLETQYFGPGTRLLVL.

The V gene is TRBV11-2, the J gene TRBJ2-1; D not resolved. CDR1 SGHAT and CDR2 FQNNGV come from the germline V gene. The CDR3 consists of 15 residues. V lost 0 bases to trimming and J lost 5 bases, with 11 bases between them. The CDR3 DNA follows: TGTGCCAGCAGCTTAGAGCGGAGCTTTAACAATGAGCAGTTCTTC. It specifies CASSLERSFNNEQFF. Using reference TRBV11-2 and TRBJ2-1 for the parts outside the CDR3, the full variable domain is EAGVAQSPRYKIIEKRQSVAFWCNPISGHATLYWYQQILGQGPKLLIQFQNNGVVDDSQLPKDRFSAERLKGVDSTLKIQPAKLEDSAVYLCASSLERSFNNEQFFGPGTRLTVL.

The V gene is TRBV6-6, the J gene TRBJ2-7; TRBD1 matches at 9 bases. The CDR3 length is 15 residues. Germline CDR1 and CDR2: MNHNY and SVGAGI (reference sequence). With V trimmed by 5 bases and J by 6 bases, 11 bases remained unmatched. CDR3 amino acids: CASSTTGTGSSEQYF. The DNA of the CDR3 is TGTGCCAGCAGTACCACCGGGACAGGGTCTTCCGAGCAGTACTTC.

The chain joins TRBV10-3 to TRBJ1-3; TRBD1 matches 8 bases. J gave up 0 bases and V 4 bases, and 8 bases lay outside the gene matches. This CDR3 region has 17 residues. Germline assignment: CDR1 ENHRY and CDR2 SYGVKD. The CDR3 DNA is TGTGCCATCAGTGGGGTACAGGGGGGGATCTCTGGAAACACCATATATTTT. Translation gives CAISGVQGGISGNTIYF.

CDR3 sequence (DNA): TGTGCCAGCAGTCTAGTACAGGGATCCCCCCAAGAGACCCAGTACTTC. This encodes CASSLVQGSPQETQYF. This chain links TRBV28 with TRBJ2-5; the D gene is possibly TRBD1 (6 bases). The length of the CDR3 is 16 residues. The V and J ends lost 5 bases and 1 base respectively, with 17 bases between them. Germline lookup yields CDR1 MDHEN and CDR2 SYDVKM.